These 8 T cell receptor beta chains originate from one sample sequenced in a study of cytomegalovirus exposure and HLA in healthy donors. The PCR was carried out with 60 Vbeta primers and 13 Jbeta primers. Only in-frame clones appear in the TCRdb table, and some are missing; sequencing was by immunoSEQ multiplex PCR. The sample has around 150,000 clones; roughly 80% are singletons. The sample was PBMCs. These TCRs come from a woman aged 40 to 49 in good health and CMV-seropositive.

The chain joins TRBV6-6 to TRBJ1-5; D gene ambiguous. Per the germline V gene, CDR1 is MNHNY and CDR2 is SVGAGI (reference sequence). V shed 6 bases and J shed 3 bases, with 9 bases lying between them. The CDR3 length is 13 residues. DNA for the CDR3: TGTGCCAGCAGGCCTACCACCAATCAGCCCCAGCATTTT. It yields the protein CASRPTTNQPQHF.

This clone was recorded only once. V and J are TRBV9 and TRBJ2-2, with 7 bases fitting TRBD1. The CDR3 loop spans 16 amino acids. J was trimmed by 4 bases and V by 4 bases; bases with no gene match: 10. CDR1 and CDR2 from the germline V gene are SGDLS and YYNGEE. The CDR3 DNA reads as TGTGCCAGCAGCCCCCGCCCGGGACAGATCACCGGGGAGCTGTTTTTT. Amino acid sequence: CASSPRPGQITGELFF.

The chain uses TRBV6-1 and TRBJ1-4; 7 bases align to TRBD1. CDR3 length: 14 amino acids. With 10 bases clipped from V and 8 bases from J, the junction kept 13 bases outside the gene matches. Germline CDR1 and CDR2: MNHNS and SASEGT. CDR3: CATLIDRVVEKLFF. The CDR3, as DNA: TGTGCCACCTTAATCGACAGGGTGGTGGAAAAACTGTTTTTT.

This sequence joins TRBV7-9 and TRBJ1-1; 7 nucleotides match TRBD1. With 6 bases clipped from V and 10 bases from J, the junction kept 8 bases outside the gene matches. CDR1 and CDR2 (germline): SEHNR, FQNEAQ (reference sequence). CDR3 length: 12 residues. CDR3 loop: CASSLTGWGAFF. In nucleotides, the CDR3 is TGTGCCAGCAGTTTGACAGGGTGGGGAGCTTTCTTT.

This chain connects TRBV7-2 to TRBJ2-7, with D unclear. The germline V gene encodes CDR1 SGHTA and CDR2 FQGNSA. Trimming pared 7 bases from V and 6 bases from J, leaving 16 bases between. This CDR3 region has 13 residues. CDR3 DNA: TGTGCCAGCATCCCCCCAGGCGTGGCCGAGCAGTACTTC. Translation: CASIPPGVAEQYF. Full variable domain (remainder filled in from reference TRBV7-2 and TRBJ2-7): GAGVSQSPSNKVTEKGKDVELRCDPISGHTALYWYRQSLGQGLEFLIYFQGNSAPDKSGLPSDRFSAERTGGSVSTLTIQRTQQEDSAVYLCASIPPGVAEQYFGPGTRLTVT.

The chain is built from TRBV18 and TRBJ2-6; the match to TRBD1 covers 8 bases. This CDR3 has 16 amino acids. Trimming cost V 5 bases and J 2 bases; bases outside gene matches: 5. The V gene's germline CDR1 is KGHSH and CDR2 LQKENI. As DNA, the CDR3 is TGTGCCAGCTCAAACACCAGGGGGCCTGGGGCCAACGTCCTGACTTTC. This translates into CASSNTRGPGANVLTF.

CDR3 nucleotides: TGTGCCAGCAGTTTCGGACAGGGGGCTAACTATGGCTACACCTTC. It yields the protein CASSFGQGANYGYTF. The V gene is TRBV27, the J gene TRBJ1-2, with 10 bases aligning to TRBD1. J lost 0 bases, V lost 3 bases, and 1 base had no gene match. Germline loops: CDR1 MNHEY, CDR2 SMNVEV (reference sequence). This CDR3 is built from 15 residues.

The rearrangement joins TRBV28 to TRBJ2-7; D may be TRBD1 (6 bases). Germline CDR1 and CDR2: MDHEN and SYDVKM. The CDR3 loop spans 15 amino acids. The V end was cut by 6 bases, the J end by 5 bases, with 20 bases between. CDR3 DNA sequence: TGTGCCAGCAGCCTTACCAGGGGAGCAATTGACGAGCAGTACTTC. Amino acid sequence: CASSLTRGAIDEQYF.